This T cell receptor beta chain is from a study of vaccination effects on CD4 cells after COVID-19. Overall study: Participants got two doses of BNT162b2 or mRNA-1273 vaccine.

Remarks on this clone: Its antigen remains unknown.

The repertoire was sequenced with immunoSEQ multiplex PCR; TCRdb's copy has only in-frame clones and lacks some. Here the sample spans approximately 31,000 clones, 70% to 85% being singletons. CDR1 is GTSNPN, CDR2 SVGIG, per germline (reference sequence). The CDR3 contains 14 residues. Germline trimming cut 0 bases from V and 2 bases from J; bases unmatched to any gene: 0. Study-level findings and limits: No early post-infection timepoints were available in the study, which also included few convalescent patients. In the late period after vaccination, infection- and vaccine-induced clones contracted markedly.

Expansion of antigen-specific CD4+ T cells with viral peptide pools was carried out by the ViraFEST assay before sequencing. CD4+ T cell isolation took place after 10 days of culture. It was between March and December 2020 that the person had a SARS-CoV-2 infection confirmed by PCR. On day 3 and again on day 7, half the medium was replaced with IL-2 medium. The clonotype originates from a human donor who had a prior SARS-CoV-2 infection. V usage is TRBV30 and J usage is TRBJ1-3; 8 bases match TRBD1. This specimen consisted of CD4+ T cells from PBMCs cultured with a peptide pool, obtained before COVID-19 vaccination. For the CDR3, the DNA is TGTGCCTGGAGTGTACAGGGGGCTGGAAACACCATATATTTT. Protein product: CAWSVQGAGNTIYF. Full variable domain (rest looked up from reference TRBV30 and TRBJ1-3): SQTIHQWPATLVQPVGSPLSLECTVEGTSNPNLYWYRQAAGRGLQLLFYSVGIGQISSEVPQNLSASRPQDRQFILSSKKLLLSDSGFYLCAWSVQGAGNTIYFGEGSWLTVV.